These 13 T cell receptor beta chains share one sample of origin, sequenced in a study of spatial heterogeneity in lung cancer. Time point reported: sample taken at primary tumor resection. Each CDR3 protein gets one entry after TCRdb re-called the 5' RACE reads with MiXCR. Of some 21,000 distinct CDR3 sequences listed, 2.5% to 4% are singletons. The input for sequencing was PBMCs, taken at surgery. The receptors come from a female donor with early-stage non-small cell lung cancer.

This clonotype was recorded at least ten times. This rearrangement joins TRBV5-6 to TRBJ2-1, with no clear D. The V end lost 4 bases, the J end lost 6 bases, and 8 bases lay between the germline ends. The CDR3 has 12 residues. The germline V gene encodes CDR1 SGHDT and CDR2 YYEEEE. CDR3 DNA sequence: TGTGCCAGCAGCCTACCAAGCAATGAGCAGTTCTTC. This translates into CASSLPSNEQFF.

This clonotype counts as medium-sized. The chain is built from TRBV29-1 and TRBJ2-7, with 7 bases matching TRBD2. Germline loops: CDR1 SQVTM, CDR2 ANQGSEA. The CDR3 length is 12 residues. V lost 3 bases and J lost 3; bases outside the gene matches: 2. The CDR3 spells CSVEERGYEQYF. The CDR3 nucleotides read TGCAGCGTTGAGGAGCGGGGCTACGAGCAGTACTTC.

This clonotype was detected many times. The chain carries TRBV10-2 and TRBJ2-7; no definite D call. Germline CDR1 reads WSHSY; CDR2 reads SAAADI. V lost 3 bases and J lost 0, with 18 bases in between. The CDR3 extends over 17 amino acids. CDR3 loop: CASSDPGWGISSYEQYF. The CDR3 nucleotides are TGCGCCAGCAGTGACCCCGGATGGGGAATTAGCTCCTACGAGCAGTACTTC.

The CDR3 DNA sequence: TGTGCCAGCAGTTATAGGGGGGCCGGAGATACGCAGTATTTT. Protein sequence: CASSYRGAGDTQYF. This chain uses TRBV28 with TRBJ2-3; D may match TRBD1 or TRBD2 (6 bases each). The V gene's germline CDR1 is MDHEN and CDR2 SYDVKM. V gave up 4 bases and J gave up 5 bases, with 13 bases separating them. The CDR3 length is 14 residues.

This clonotype showed up many times. The chain recombines TRBV7-9 with TRBJ2-7; 9 nucleotides agree with TRBD1. Germline lookup yields CDR1 SEHNR and CDR2 FQNEAQ (reference sequence). This CDR3 is built from 15 residues. The V and J ends lost 5 bases and 2 bases, in that order; junction bases with no gene match: 7. Written as DNA, the CDR3 is TGTGCCAGCAGCACATCCAGGGACAGGGCCTACGAGCAGTACTTC. Its protein is CASSTSRDRAYEQYF.

At least ten counts were recorded for this clonotype. The CDR3 is CSARDLDRAVEKLFF. The CDR3 DNA follows: TGCAGTGCTAGAGATTTAGACAGGGCAGTTGAAAAACTGTTTTTT. V is TRBV20-1 and J is TRBJ1-4; 7 bases align to TRBD1. The CDR3 length is 15 residues. V was clipped by 0 bases and J by 7 bases; unmatched bases: 8. The germline gives CDR1 DFQATT, CDR2 SNEGSKA (reference sequence).

This clonotype was detected many times. The chain employs TRBV20-1 and TRBJ2-3; weak D call: TRBD2 (6 bases). Trimming stripped 5 bases from V and 2 bases from J, with 20 bases between. Germline lookup yields CDR1 DFQATT and CDR2 SNEGSKA (reference sequence). The CDR3 runs 16 residues. The CDR3 loop is CSARGRREGYTDTQYF. CDR3 sequence (DNA): TGCAGTGCTCGCGGAAGGAGGGAAGGTTACACAGATACGCAGTATTTT.

J is TRBJ2-2 and V is TRBV9; tentatively, D is TRBD2 (6 bases). The CDR3 runs 14 residues. CDR1 and CDR2 (germline): SGDLS, YYNGEE. The germline V and J ends were trimmed by 1 base and 6 bases, with 10 bases remaining between them. The CDR3 spells CASSVYGSAGELFF. The CDR3 bases are TGTGCCAGCAGCGTATACGGGAGCGCCGGGGAGCTGTTTTTT.

This clonotype was picked up many times. CDR3 nucleotides: TGTGCCAGTAGGTACAAGGCTGAAGCTTTCTTT. Protein product: CASRYKAEAFF. The chain links TRBV19 to TRBJ1-1; D gene unclear. Trimming left V 6 bases short and J 6 bases short, with 8 bases between. The CDR3 spans 11 residues. Germline CDR1 is LNHDA and CDR2 is SQIVND (reference sequence). The full variable domain, its missing parts supplied by reference TRBV19 and TRBJ1-1, is DGGITQSPKYLFRKEGQNVTLSCEQNLNHDAMYWYRQDPGQGLRLIYYSQIVNDFQKGDIAEGYSVSREKKESFPLTVTSAQKNPTAFYLCASRYKAEAFFGQGTRLTVV.

This clonotype was found many times. The J gene is TRBJ2-1, the V gene TRBV12-5, with TRBD2 matching 8 bases. Germline CDR1 LGHNT, CDR2 FRNRAP. The CDR3 is 16 residues long. The ends lost 2 bases at V and 9 bases at J; junction bases unmatched: 12. The DNA for the CDR3 is TGTGCTAGTGGTTTGCCGGGACTAGACGGTCTCGGTGAGCAGTTCTTC. Translated, it gives CASGLPGLDGLGEQFF.

This clonotype is categorized as medium-sized. The chain joins TRBV10-2 to TRBJ1-1; tentative D call: TRBD1 (5 bases). CDR1 and CDR2 from the germline V gene are WSHSY and SAAADI. This CDR3 comprises 11 residues. V lost 6 bases and J lost 9, with 11 bases in between. The CDR3 region has the DNA TGCGCCAGCAGACAGGCCGAGAAAGCTTTCTTT. This codes for CASRQAEKAFF.

This clonotype came up many times. The chain uses TRBV2 and TRBJ2-2, with D hard to call. Germline CDR1 is SNHLY and CDR2 is FYNNEI. The ends were cut back, 8 bases at V and 5 bases at J, with 9 bases in the middle. This CDR3 has 12 amino acids. CDR3 residues: CASGPGTGELFF. The CDR3 DNA sequence: TGTGCCAGCGGGCCCGGGACCGGGGAGCTGTTTTTT.

This clonotype was found many times. This rearrangement joins TRBV7-9 to TRBJ2-4; TRBD2 matches at 10 bases. V trimming: 5 bases; J trimming: 1 base; junction bases outside the gene matches: 5. This CDR3 has 16 amino acids. CDR1 SEHNR and CDR2 FQNEAQ come from the germline V gene (reference sequence). The CDR3 sequence is CASSLGLAEAKNIQYF. The CDR3 bases are TGTGCCAGCAGCCTTGGACTAGCGGAGGCCAAAAACATTCAGTACTTC.